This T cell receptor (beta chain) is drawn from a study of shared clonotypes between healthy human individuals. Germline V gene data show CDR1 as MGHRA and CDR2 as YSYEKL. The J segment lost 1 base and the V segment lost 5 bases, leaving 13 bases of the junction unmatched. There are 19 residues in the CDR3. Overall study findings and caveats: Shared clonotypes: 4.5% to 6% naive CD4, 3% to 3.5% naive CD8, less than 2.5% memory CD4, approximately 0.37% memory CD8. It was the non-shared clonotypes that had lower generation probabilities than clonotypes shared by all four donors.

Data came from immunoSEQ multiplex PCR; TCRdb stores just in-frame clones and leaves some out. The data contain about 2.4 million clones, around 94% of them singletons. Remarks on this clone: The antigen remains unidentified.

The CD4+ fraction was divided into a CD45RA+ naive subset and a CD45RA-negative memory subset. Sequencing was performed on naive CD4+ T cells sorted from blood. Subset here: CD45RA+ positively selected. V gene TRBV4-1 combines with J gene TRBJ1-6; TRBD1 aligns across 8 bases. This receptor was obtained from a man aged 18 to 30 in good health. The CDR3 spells CASSVGQGDLLSYNSPLHF. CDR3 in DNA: TGCGCCAGCAGCGTAGGACAGGGAGACTTGTTATCCTATAATTCACCCCTCCACTTT.